The rows below give T cell receptor beta chains drawn from one sample of a study of T cell changes during pregnancy in multiple sclerosis. The repertoire was sequenced with immunoSEQ multiplex PCR; TCRdb's copy has only in-frame clones and lacks some. The top ten clones hold 0.85% of a sample with tens of thousands of clones, over 75% of them seen once. The source material was peripheral blood, sampled before pregnancy. These receptors were collected from a female donor with multiple sclerosis, enrolled in a pregnancy study. CDR3s include the opening cysteine and the closing phenylalanine or tryptophan. A D gene is named only where the DNA matches it firmly. The listing skips clone size in some rows; elsewhere it reads once, few, many or a size class.

TGTGCCAGCAGTCAAGCCACGGGCGAGCAGTACTTC,CASSQATGEQYF,-,TRBJ2-7,-,TRBV6-6
TGTGCCAGCAGCCAATCAGGGGGCCAGCCCCAGCATTTT,CASSQSGGQPQHF,TRBD1,TRBJ1-5,-,TRBV16
TGTGCCAGCAGTTACTCGAGCGGGGGCAGCTCCTACGAGCAGTACTTC,CASSYSSGGSSYEQYF,TRBD2,TRBJ2-7,once,TRBV6-5
TGTGGGACTAGCGGACCCTACGAGCAGTACTTC,CGTSGPYEQYF,TRBD2,TRBJ2-7,-,TRBV20-1
TGTGCCAGTAGGGCGACAGGGGAAACCGGCTATGGCTACACCTTC,CASRATGETGYGYTF,TRBD1,TRBJ1-2,-,TRBV19
TGTGCCAGTAGTACAGGGGGACTAGCGGGGGCGGCCTCCTACAATGAGCAGTTCTTC,CASSTGGLAGAASYNEQFF,TRBD2,TRBJ2-1,-,TRBV19
TGCGCCAGCAGCAGGGGAGGGGTGACCGGCTATGGCTACACCTTC,CASSRGGVTGYGYTF,-,TRBJ1-2,-,TRBV4-3
TGTGCCAGCAGCGTAGGACAGGGGGCGTATGGCTACACCTTC,CASSVGQGAYGYTF,TRBD1,TRBJ1-2,-,TRBV9
TGTGCCAGTAGTATGGGCGGGGGGCGCACAGATACGCAGTATTTT,CASSMGGGRTDTQYF,TRBD2,TRBJ2-3,-,TRBV19
TGTGCCAGCAGCGAAGGGGGGGACTCCTACAATGAGCAGTTCTTC,CASSEGGDSYNEQFF,-,TRBJ2-1,-,TRBV9
TGTGCCAGCAGCAAAGACAGGACTAATCAGCCCCAGCATTTT,CASSKDRTNQPQHF,-,TRBJ1-5,-,TRBV11-2
TGTGCCAGCAGCCCTAGGGGTGGGGGATTCGACAGGGGTTATCAGCCCCAGCATTTT,CASSPRGGGFDRGYQPQHF,TRBD1,TRBJ1-5,-,TRBV27
TGTGCCAGCAGTTCAATCAGCTCCTATAATTCACCCCTCCACTTT,CASSSISSYNSPLHF,-,TRBJ1-6,-,TRBV2
TGTGCCAGCTCACCAAAGGACGTTACGGGGACAGGGAATTCACCCCTCCACTTT,CASSPKDVTGTGNSPLHF,TRBD1,TRBJ1-6,few,TRBV18
TGTGCCAGCAGCTTAGATAGGACAGGGTTCCATGGCTACACCTTC,CASSLDRTGFHGYTF,TRBD1,TRBJ1-2,-,TRBV5-4
TGCAGCGTTGGGGGACTAGCGGGGGGGCCTAGGCACAATGAGCAGTTCTTC,CSVGGLAGGPRHNEQFF,TRBD2,TRBJ2-1,-,TRBV29-1
TGTGCCAGCAGCTCATGGGGACAGGGGGTTGAAGCTTTCTTT,CASSSWGQGVEAFF,TRBD1,TRBJ1-1,-,TRBV11-2
TGTGCCTGGAGTGGCCAACCCAAACTCTCTGGAAACACCATATATTTT,CAWSGQPKLSGNTIYF,-,TRBJ1-3,-,TRBV30
TGTGCCAGCGCAGGGGAGACCCAGTACTTC,CASAGETQYF,-,TRBJ2-5,-,TRBV2
TGTGCCAGCTCTCCCCAACAGGGCGGTGGCTACACCTTC,CASSPQQGGGYTF,-,TRBJ1-2,-,TRBV18
TGTGCCAGCAGCTTGATGCAGGCCTCATATCAGCCCCAGCATTTT,CASSLMQASYQPQHF,-,TRBJ1-5,-,TRBV5-6
TGTGCCAGCAGCCACAGGGGGCATTGGCCCGGCTACACCTTC,CASSHRGHWPGYTF,TRBD1,TRBJ1-2,once,TRBV2
TGTGCCAGCAGCTCGCTGGACACCGGGGAGGGCGAAAAACTGTTTTTT,CASSSLDTGEGEKLFF,-,TRBJ1-4,-,TRBV11-2
TGTGCCAGCAGCTTAGTAACAAGTCAGGCAAACACCATATATTTT,CASSLVTSQANTIYF,-,TRBJ1-3,-,TRBV11-2
TGTGCCAGCAGCGCTGTCAGGAACTCCTACGAGCAGTACTTC,CASSAVRNSYEQYF,-,TRBJ2-7,-,TRBV7-9
TGTGCCAGCAGCGTAGGCGGGACGAACACTGAAGCTTTCTTT,CASSVGGTNTEAFF,-,TRBJ1-1,-,TRBV9
TGTGCCAGCAGGGGGACAGGGGGCATATCAAAACTGTTTTTT,CASRGTGGISKLFF,TRBD1,TRBJ1-4,-,TRBV6-5
TGTGCCAGCAGTTACCGACAGGGGGGTCAGCCCCAGCATTTT,CASSYRQGGQPQHF,TRBD1,TRBJ1-5,-,TRBV6-6
TGCAGCGTCCTAGACACTGAAGCTTTCTTT,CSVLDTEAFF,-,TRBJ1-1,few,TRBV29-1
TGTGCCAGCGGCGGGGCAAGTGGCGTTACCGGGGAGCTGTTTTTT,CASGGASGVTGELFF,-,TRBJ2-2,-,TRBV7-8
TGTGCCTGGACCCTACAGGGGAACACTGAAGCTTTCTTT,CAWTLQGNTEAFF,-,TRBJ1-1,-,TRBV30
TGTGCCAGCAGCCACTCCGGGACAGGGGGCGGTTACGAGCAGTACTTC,CASSHSGTGGGYEQYF,TRBD1,TRBJ2-7,once,TRBV4-2
TGTGCCAGCAGCATCAACTCACAGTTCTACGAGCAGTACTTC,CASSINSQFYEQYF,-,TRBJ2-7,-,TRBV7-9
TGTGCCAGCAGCACAGCGGGGGTAATAGACAATGAGCAGTTCTTC,CASSTAGVIDNEQFF,TRBD2,TRBJ2-1,-,TRBV4-2
TGTGCCAGCAGCGTGTTCGGGGGGGCGGCAGATACGCAGTATTTT,CASSVFGGAADTQYF,TRBD2,TRBJ2-3,-,TRBV9
TGTGCCAGCAGCACAGGGAGAACCCACCAGACCCAGTACTTC,CASSTGRTHQTQYF,-,TRBJ2-5,-,TRBV2
TGTGCCAGCAGCTTTGTGGCCGACAGGGACAGTGGGACTGAAGCTTTCTTT,CASSFVADRDSGTEAFF,TRBD1,TRBJ1-1,-,TRBV5-5
TGTGCCAGCAGCCGACAACCCAGGGGGCTGTCGAACACCGGGGAGCTGTTTTTT,CASSRQPRGLSNTGELFF,TRBD1,TRBJ2-2,-,TRBV7-2
TGTGCCAGCAGCCAAGGGGCACAGGGTATGTCCTACGAGCAGTACTTC,CASSQGAQGMSYEQYF,-,TRBJ2-7,-,TRBV4-2
TGTGCCAGCAGCCCCGGACAGGCAGATAATTCACCCCTCCACTTT,CASSPGQADNSPLHF,TRBD1,TRBJ1-6,-,TRBV7-9
TGTGCCAGCAGCAACGCCTTCGGGGGAACTGAAGCTTTCTTT,CASSNAFGGTEAFF,-,TRBJ1-1,few,TRBV7-3
TGTGCCAGCAGTGCAGGTGGTAATCAGCCCCAGCATTTT,CASSAGGNQPQHF,-,TRBJ1-5,-,TRBV6-1
TGTGCCAGCAGCGCCAGGGGACAGGGTTTCTATGGCTACACCTTC,CASSARGQGFYGYTF,TRBD1,TRBJ1-2,-,TRBV7-2
TGCAGCGTTGAAGACCTCCGACAGGGGAGTTACGAGCAGTACTTC,CSVEDLRQGSYEQYF,TRBD1,TRBJ2-7,-,TRBV29-1
TGTGCCAGCAGCTTAGGGCTGGGGCTTTCGCATGAGCAGTTCTTC,CASSLGLGLSHEQFF,-,TRBJ2-1,-,TRBV7-2
TGTGCCAGCAGCTTTGGGGGGGGGCCTTCGAATGAGCAGTTCTTC,CASSFGGGPSNEQFF,-,TRBJ2-1,-,TRBV5-8
TGTGCCAGTAGTAACGGGACAGCCTGGAACACTGAAGCTTTCTTT,CASSNGTAWNTEAFF,TRBD1,TRBJ1-1,-,TRBV19
TGTGCCAGCAGCCCCGGACAGGGCCGAAACTATGGCTACACCTTC,CASSPGQGRNYGYTF,TRBD1,TRBJ1-2,-,TRBV11-2
TGTGCCAGCAGCCCAGGTGGCAGCCCAGGAAACACCATATATTTT,CASSPGGSPGNTIYF,-,TRBJ1-3,once,TRBV9
TGTGCCAGCAGACCGGGTGTCATGAACACTGAAGCTTTCTTT,CASRPGVMNTEAFF,-,TRBJ1-1,-,TRBV7-2
TGTGCCAGCAGCCACACAGGGGGCGTCACAGATACGCAGTATTTT,CASSHTGGVTDTQYF,TRBD1,TRBJ2-3,-,TRBV14
TGCGCCAGCAGCCAAGGACCAGCGGGGGCCCCCGGGGAGCTGTTTTTT,CASSQGPAGAPGELFF,TRBD2,TRBJ2-2,once,TRBV4-3
TGTGCCAGCAGTTTGGTGCCAGGGAACGGCTACACCTTC,CASSLVPGNGYTF,-,TRBJ1-2,-,TRBV27
TGTGCCAGCAGCTCTGGACTAGCGGGTTTCCAAGAGACCCAGTACTTC,CASSSGLAGFQETQYF,TRBD2,TRBJ2-5,-,TRBV7-3
TGTGCCAGCAGCTTCCAAGGGGAGCTGTTTTTT,CASSFQGELFF,-,TRBJ2-2,-,TRBV7-9
TGTGCCAGCAGCCGAGGGGGGGGCAATCAGCCCCAGCATTTT,CASSRGGGNQPQHF,-,TRBJ1-5,-,TRBV7-9
TGTGCCTGGAGACAGAACACCGGGGAGCTGTTTTTT,CAWRQNTGELFF,-,TRBJ2-2,-,TRBV30
TGTGCCAGTAGGCCGGGACTAGAGATAGATACGCAGTATTTT,CASRPGLEIDTQYF,TRBD2,TRBJ2-3,-,TRBV19
TGTGCCAGCAGTGACAACTCACCAGCGGGGGGGGGTACAGATACGCAGTATTTT,CASSDNSPAGGGTDTQYF,TRBD2,TRBJ2-3,-,TRBV6-4